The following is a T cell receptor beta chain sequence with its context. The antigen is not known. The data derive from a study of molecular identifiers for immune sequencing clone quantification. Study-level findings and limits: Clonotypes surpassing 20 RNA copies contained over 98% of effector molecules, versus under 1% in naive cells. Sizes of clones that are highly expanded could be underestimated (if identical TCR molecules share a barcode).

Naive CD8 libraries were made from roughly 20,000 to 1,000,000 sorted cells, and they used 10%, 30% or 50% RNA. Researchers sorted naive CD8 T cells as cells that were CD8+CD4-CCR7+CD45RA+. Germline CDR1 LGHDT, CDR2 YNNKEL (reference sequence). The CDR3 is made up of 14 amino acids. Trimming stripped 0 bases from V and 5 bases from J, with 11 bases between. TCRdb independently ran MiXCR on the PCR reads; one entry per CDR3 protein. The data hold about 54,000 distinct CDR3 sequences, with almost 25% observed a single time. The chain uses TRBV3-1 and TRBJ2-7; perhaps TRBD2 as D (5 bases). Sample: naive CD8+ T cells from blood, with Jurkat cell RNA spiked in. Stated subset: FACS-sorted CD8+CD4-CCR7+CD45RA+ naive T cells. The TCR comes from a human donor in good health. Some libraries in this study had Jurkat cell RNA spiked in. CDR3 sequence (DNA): TGTGCCAGCAGCCAAGAAGTGGAGGTCCACGAGCAGTACTTC. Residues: CASSQEVEVHEQYF.